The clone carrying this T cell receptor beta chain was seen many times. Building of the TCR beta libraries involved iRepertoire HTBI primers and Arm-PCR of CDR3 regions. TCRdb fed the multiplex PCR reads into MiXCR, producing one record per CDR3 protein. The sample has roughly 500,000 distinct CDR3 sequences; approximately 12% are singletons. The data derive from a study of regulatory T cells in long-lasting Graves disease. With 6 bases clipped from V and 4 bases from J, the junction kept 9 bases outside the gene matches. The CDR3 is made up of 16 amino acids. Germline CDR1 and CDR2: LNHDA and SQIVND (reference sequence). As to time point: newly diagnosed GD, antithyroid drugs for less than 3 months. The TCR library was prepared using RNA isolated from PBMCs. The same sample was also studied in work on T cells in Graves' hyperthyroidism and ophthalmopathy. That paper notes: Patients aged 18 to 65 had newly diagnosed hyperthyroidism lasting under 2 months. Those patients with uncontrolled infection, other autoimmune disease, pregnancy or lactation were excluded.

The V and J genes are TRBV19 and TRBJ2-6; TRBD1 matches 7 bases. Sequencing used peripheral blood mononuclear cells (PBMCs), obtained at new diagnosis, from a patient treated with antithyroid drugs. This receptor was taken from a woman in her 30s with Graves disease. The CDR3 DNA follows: TGTGCCAGTAGAGCCGGGACAGCGATCGGGGCCAACGTCCTGACTTTC. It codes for CASRAGTAIGANVLTF.